This T cell receptor beta chain was observed in a study of graft-versus-host responses after intestinal transplantation. Clones were sequenced by immunoSEQ multiplex PCR, and TCRdb holds only the in-frame ones, with some missing. The sample contains tens of thousands of clones, more than 85% of which appear only once. As regards this clone: What it binds is unknown.

The ends lost 6 bases at V and 3 bases at J; junction bases unmatched: 12. Germline-derived CDR1 and CDR2 are SNHLY and FYNNEI. CDR3 size: 16 residues. This specimen consisted of unstimulated CD8+ T cells sorted from spleen or lymph node cells, obtained before intestinal transplant. The sequence came from a human donor who received an intestinal transplant. The genes are TRBV2 and TRBJ1-2, with 8 bases aligning to TRBD1. CDR3 sequence: CASSEWTGSADYGYTF. In nucleotides, the CDR3 is TGTGCCAGCAGCGAATGGACAGGGTCGGCAGACTATGGCTACACCTTC.